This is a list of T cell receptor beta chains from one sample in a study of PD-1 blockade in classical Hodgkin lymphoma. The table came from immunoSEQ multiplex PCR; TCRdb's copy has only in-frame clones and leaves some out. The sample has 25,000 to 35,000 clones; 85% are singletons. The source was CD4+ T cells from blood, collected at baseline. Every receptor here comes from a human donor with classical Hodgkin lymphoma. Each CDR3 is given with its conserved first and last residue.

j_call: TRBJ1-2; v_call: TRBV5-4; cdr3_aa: CASSLQATGSGYTF
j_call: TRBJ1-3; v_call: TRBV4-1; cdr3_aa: CASSQDMTGNTIYF
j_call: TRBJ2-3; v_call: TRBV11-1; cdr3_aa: CASSPTPTRHDTQYF
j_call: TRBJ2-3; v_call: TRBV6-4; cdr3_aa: CASSALAGGQDTQYF
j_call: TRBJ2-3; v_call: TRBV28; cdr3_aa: CASTPTGTDTQYF
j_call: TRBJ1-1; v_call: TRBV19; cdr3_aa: CASSMVPGNTEAFF
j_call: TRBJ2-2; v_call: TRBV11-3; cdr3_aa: CASSLVLGQGRTGELFF
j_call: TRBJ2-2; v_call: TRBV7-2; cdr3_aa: CASRITTVTGELFF
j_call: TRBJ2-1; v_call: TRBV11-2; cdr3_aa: CASSSRDRYRYNEQFF
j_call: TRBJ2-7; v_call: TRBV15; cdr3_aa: CATSRDGGGAYEQYF
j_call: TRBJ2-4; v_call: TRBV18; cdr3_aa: CASSRGPGDIQYF